The 17 T cell receptor beta chains reported below all come from one sample, sequenced in a study of blood T cell repertoires in COVID-19. The data were produced by immunoSEQ multiplex PCR, yet TCRdb's version contains in-frame clones alone and is incomplete. The sample contains tens of thousands of clones, about 86% of which appear only once. Sequenced material: peripheral blood. These receptors originate from a man aged 50 or older with active COVID-19.

Concerning this clone: A junction end diverges from the germline sequence, so it may reflect a read error. The J gene is TRBJ1-6, the V gene TRBV14; TRBD1 might be the D (5 bases). The CDR3 is made up of 15 amino acids. Germline CDR1 SGHDN, CDR2 FVKESK. The DNA for the CDR3 is TGTGCCAGCAGTCAAGGGGCTCGGGTGAGGGAACCCCTCCACTTT. Residues: CASSQGARVREPLHF. The full variable domain, with the rest looked up from reference TRBV14 and TRBJ1-6, is EAGVTQFPSHSVIEKGQTVTLRCDPISGHDNLYWYRRVMGKEIKFLLHFVKESKQDESGMPNNRFLAERTGGTYSTLKVQPAELEDSGVYFCASSQGARVREPLHFGNGTRLTVT.

The table lists this clone with a count of one. The genes are TRBV7-3 and TRBJ2-3; D is possibly TRBD1 (5 bases). Trimming removed 3 bases at V and 3 bases at J, with 7 bases between. CDR3 length: 13 residues. CDR1 is SGHTA and CDR2 is FQGTGA in the germline V gene. CDR3: CASSFRVTDTQYF. DNA of the CDR3: TGTGCCAGCAGCTTCAGGGTAACAGATACGCAGTATTTT.

The chain uses TRBV19 and TRBJ2-1; 10 positions match TRBD2. Looked up from germline, CDR1 is LNHDA and CDR2 is SQIVND (reference sequence). This CDR3 contains 17 residues. J lost 2 bases, V lost 7 bases, and 11 bases had no gene match. In DNA, the CDR3 is TGTGCCAGTACTTCTCTAGCGGGAGCACATCCCTACAATGAGCAGTTCTTC. Protein: CASTSLAGAHPYNEQFF.

The gene calls are TRBV27 and TRBJ2-1, with TRBD1 matching over 8 bases. Germline V CDR1 and CDR2: MNHEY, SMNVEV (reference sequence). V lost 6 bases and J lost 6; bases outside the gene matches: 7. The CDR3 covers 14 residues. Here the CDR3 reads CASSSRTGLNEQFF. The CDR3 DNA reads TGTGCCAGCAGCAGTCGGACAGGGCTCAATGAGCAGTTCTTC.

The chain uses TRBV2 and TRBJ2-2, with D tentatively TRBD1 (5 bases). The V gene's germline CDR1 is SNHLY and CDR2 FYNNEI. This CDR3 contains 14 residues. V lost 4 bases, J lost 7 bases, and 13 bases lay in between. This CDR3 reads CASSVDSLSGELFF. For the CDR3, the DNA is TGTGCCAGCAGTGTTGACAGTCTCAGCGGGGAGCTGTTTTTT.

The J gene is TRBJ1-5, the V gene TRBV9; D gene unclear. This CDR3 contains 14 residues. Trimming pared 4 bases from V and 4 bases from J, leaving 12 bases between. Germline values: CDR1 SGDLS, CDR2 YYNGEE. The DNA for the CDR3 is TGTGCCAGCAGCCCCGGCGGAGGTAATCAGCCCCAGCATTTT. Translation gives CASSPGGGNQPQHF.

V and J are TRBV20-1 and TRBJ2-3, with TRBD2 matching over 9 bases. The germline V gene encodes CDR1 DFQATT and CDR2 SNEGSKA (reference sequence). The CDR3 spans 15 residues. Trimming cost V 3 bases and J 2 bases; bases outside gene matches: 6. CDR3 protein: CSASLASGTTDTQYF. The CDR3 region has the DNA TGCAGTGCTAGTTTAGCTAGCGGGACCACAGATACGCAGTATTTT.

V and J are TRBV3-1 (or the pseudogene TRBV3-2) and TRBJ1-5, with TRBD1 matching over 7 bases. The CDR3 runs 16 residues. Trimming removed 0 bases from V and 3 bases from J; junction bases left unmatched: 5. Per germline, CDR1 LGHDT and CDR2 YNNKEL (reference sequence). CDR3 sequence: CASSQDRTGFNQPQHF. In DNA, the CDR3 is TGTGCCAGCAGCCAAGATAGGACAGGCTTCAATCAGCCCCAGCATTTT.

The rearrangement joins TRBV2 to TRBJ1-3, with D possibly matching TRBD1 (5 bases). Trimming cost V 3 bases and J 3 bases, with 12 bases left between them. CDR1 and CDR2 (germline): SNHLY, FYNNEI. The CDR3 sequence is 15 residues long. CDR3 nucleotide sequence: TGTGCCAGCAGTGAGCAGGGCTCGTATGGAAACACCATATATTTT. It yields the protein CASSEQGSYGNTIYF.

The chain has TRBV19 and TRBJ1-1; no firm D call. The ends were cut back, 7 bases at V and 5 bases at J, with 11 bases in the middle. Germline CDR1 is LNHDA and CDR2 is SQIVND (reference sequence). The CDR3 sequence is 12 residues long. CDR3 sequence (DNA): TGTGCCAGTACCGGGTGGAGGACTGAAGCTTTCTTT. The encoded protein is CASTGWRTEAFF.

This clone turned up a few times. Within the sample, other DNA sequences also encode this same CDR3. The rearrangement uses TRBV5-8 and TRBJ2-5; 9 bases are shared with TRBD1. V was pared by 4 bases and J by 5 bases, with 9 bases of the junction left unmatched. The CDR3 is made up of 15 amino acids. The germline V gene encodes CDR1 SGHTS and CDR2 YDEGEE. CDR3: CASSNHRGRSETQYF. In nucleotides, the CDR3 is TGTGCCAGCAGCAACCACAGGGGGCGCTCGGAGACCCAGTACTTC.

The gene calls are TRBV6-1 and TRBJ2-5, with D possibly matching TRBD2 (6 bases). The CDR3 is 16 residues long. The germline V gene has CDR1 MNHNS and CDR2 SASEGT. V dropped 0 bases and J dropped 5 bases, with 16 bases sitting between them. This CDR3 is CASSEAVRGRGETQYF. The CDR3, as DNA: TGTGCCAGCAGTGAAGCGGTGCGGGGAAGGGGTGAGACCCAGTACTTC.

V usage is TRBV7-2 and J usage is TRBJ1-5; D is unresolved. This CDR3 comprises 14 residues. V lost 5 bases and J 4 bases, leaving 12 bases between the germline ends. Germline CDR1 SGHTA, CDR2 FQGNSA. This chain's CDR3 is CASSLEAANQPQHF. CDR3 nucleotides: TGTGCCAGCAGCCTGGAGGCAGCTAATCAGCCCCAGCATTTT.

This clone was counted once. Within the sample, other DNA sequences also encode this same CDR3. The chain uses TRBV5-5 and TRBJ1-4; D gene unclear. Trimming took 2 bases from V and 4 from J, leaving 3 bases between them. CDR3 length: 12 amino acids. Looked up from germline, CDR1 is SGHKS and CDR2 is YYEKEE (reference sequence). The CDR3 loop is CASSFLNEKLFF. In nucleotides, the CDR3 is TGTGCCAGCAGCTTCCTTAATGAAAAACTGTTTTTT.

J is TRBJ1-3 and V is TRBV11-2; D not resolved. V shed 5 bases and J shed 0 bases, with 14 bases lying between them. Germline values: CDR1 SGHAT, CDR2 FQNNGV. The CDR3 is 16 residues long. CDR3 nucleotide sequence: TGTGCCAGCAGCCAAATTTCGCTGAGCTCTGGAAACACCATATATTTT. It encodes CASSQISLSSGNTIYF. The whole variable domain, filled in from reference TRBV11-2 and TRBJ1-3, reads EAGVAQSPRYKIIEKRQSVAFWCNPISGHATLYWYQQILGQGPKLLIQFQNNGVVDDSQLPKDRFSAERLKGVDSTLKIQPAKLEDSAVYLCASSQISLSSGNTIYFGEGSWLTVV.

This rearrangement joins TRBV4-1 to TRBJ2-7; the match to TRBD2 covers 7 bases. CDR1 and CDR2 from the germline V gene are MGHRA and YSYEKL. The CDR3 totals 16 residues. Germline trimming cut 0 bases from V and 4 bases from J; bases unmatched to any gene: 9. DNA of the CDR3: TGCGCCAGCAGCCAAGACTTCAAGCGGGACGATTACGAGCAGTACGTC. This sequence encodes CASSQDFKRDDYEQYV.

This clone was detected only a few times. The chain links TRBV25-1 to TRBJ2-2; no reliable D call. In germline, CDR1 is MGHDK, CDR2 SYGVNS. V lost 10 bases and J lost 1, with 13 bases in between. The CDR3 totals 14 residues. CDR3 in DNA: TGTGCCACCTCGACACGCCTGAACACCGGGGAGCTGTTTTTT. Amino acid sequence: CATSTRLNTGELFF.